The 27 T cell receptor beta chains below were found in one sample sequenced in a study of cytomegalovirus exposure and HLA in healthy donors. The PCR used 60 Vbeta and 13 Jbeta primers. Libraries were prepared by immunoSEQ multiplex PCR; TCRdb keeps only in-frame clonotypes and omits some of them. Recorded for this sample: about 20,000 clones. The sample comprised PBMCs. These receptors all come from a man in his 60s in good health and CMV-seropositive.

The chain recombines TRBV6-5 with TRBJ1-1; possible D gene TRBD1, 5 bases. The germline CDR1 and CDR2 sequences are MNHEY and SVGAGI. CDR3 length equals 13 residues. Trimming stripped 0 bases from V and 8 bases from J, with 10 bases between. The CDR3 sequence is CASSYSLRGEAFF. CDR3 coding DNA: TGTGCCAGCAGTTACTCGTTAAGGGGCGAAGCTTTCTTT.

The V gene is TRBV19, the J gene TRBJ1-5, with 9 nucleotides matching TRBD1. CDR1 and CDR2 (germline): LNHDA, SQIVND (reference sequence). This CDR3 comprises 15 residues. V gave up 5 bases and J gave up 6 bases; unmatched junction bases: 8. CDR3 protein: CASSQGTGKVQPQHF. DNA for the CDR3: TGTGCCAGTAGTCAGGGGACAGGGAAAGTTCAGCCCCAGCATTTT. Supplemented by reference TRBV19 and TRBJ1-5, the full variable domain reads DGGITQSPKYLFRKEGQNVTLSCEQNLNHDAMYWYRQDPGQGLRLIYYSQIVNDFQKGDIAEGYSVSREKKESFPLTVTSAQKNPTAFYLCASSQGTGKVQPQHFGDGTRLSIL.

The chain uses TRBV30 and TRBJ2-1, with 9 bases fitting TRBD2. The CDR3 consists of 14 residues. The J segment lost 5 bases and the V segment lost 0 bases, leaving 2 bases of the junction unmatched. The germline V gene encodes CDR1 GTSNPN and CDR2 SVGIG (reference sequence). The CDR3 is CAWSVIAGDNEQFF. The CDR3 DNA is TGTGCCTGGAGTGTGATAGCGGGGGACAATGAGCAGTTCTTC.

The chain is built from TRBV4-1 and TRBJ2-3; the match to TRBD2 covers 8 bases. Germline V gene sequence: CDR1 MGHRA, CDR2 YSYEKL. Trimming at V came to 4 bases and at J to 5 bases, leaving 5 bases not matched to a gene. The CDR3 spans 14 residues. CDR3 amino acids: CASSRREGVDTQYF. In nucleotides, the CDR3 is TGCGCCAGCAGCCGCCGGGAGGGTGTAGATACGCAGTATTTT.

The V and J genes are TRBV19 and TRBJ2-3; 8 bases agree with TRBD1. With 5 bases clipped from V and 2 bases from J, the junction kept 9 bases outside the gene matches. The CDR3 is 16 residues long. Germline CDR1 is LNHDA and CDR2 is SQIVND (reference sequence). CDR3 nucleotides: TGTGCCAGTAGTTCATACAGGGGGTTAAACACAGATACGCAGTATTTT. Amino acids: CASSSYRGLNTDTQYF.

The CDR3 nucleotides read TGTGCCAGCAGCTTAGAGGAGGGTCAGCCCCAGCATTTT. Encoded protein: CASSLEEGQPQHF. The J gene is TRBJ1-5, the V gene TRBV7-8; D is ambiguous. Trimming stripped 1 base from V and 6 bases from J, with 7 bases between. The V gene's germline CDR1 is SGHVS and CDR2 FQNEAQ. The CDR3 consists of 13 residues. Variable domain in full (rest from reference TRBV7-8 and TRBJ1-5): GAGVSQSPRYKVAKRGQDVALRCDPISGHVSLFWYQQALGQGPEFLTYFQNEAQLDKSGLPSDRFFAERPEGSVSTLKIQRTQQEDSAVYLCASSLEEGQPQHFGDGTRLSIL.

The chain has TRBV29-1 and TRBJ1-2, with 10 bases fitting TRBD1. CDR3 length: 13 residues. Trimming took 7 bases from V and 6 from J; bases not matched to a gene: 8. Germline V gene data show CDR1 as SQVTM and CDR2 as ANQGSEA. This CDR3 is CSADRDRGNGYTF. The CDR3 DNA sequence: TGCAGCGCTGATCGGGACAGGGGCAATGGCTACACCTTC. Variable domain in full (rest from reference TRBV29-1 and TRBJ1-2): SAVISQKPSRDICQRGTSLTIQCQVDSQVTMMFWYRQQPGQSLTLIATANQGSEATYESGFVIDKFPISRPNLTFSTLTVSNMSPEDSSIYLCSADRDRGNGYTFGSGTRLTVV.

The gene calls are TRBV7-8 and TRBJ2-5, with TRBD2 matching 9 bases. Germline-derived CDR1 and CDR2 are SGHVS and FQNEAQ. Germline trimming cut 4 bases from V and 0 bases from J; bases unmatched to any gene: 12. This CDR3 region has 18 residues. In DNA form, the CDR3 reads TGTGCCAGCAGCTCCGGACTAGCGACCGATTGGTACCAAGAGACCCAGTACTTC. Translating gives CASSSGLATDWYQETQYF.

The rearrangement links TRBV5-1 to TRBJ2-7; 8 positions match TRBD1. Per the germline V gene, CDR1 is SGHRS and CDR2 is YFSETQ. CDR3 size: 14 residues. V was clipped by 4 bases and J by 2 bases; unmatched bases: 5. Here the CDR3 DNA reads TGCGCCAGCAGCCCGGGACAGGAGACCTACGAGCAGTACTTC. Its translation is CASSPGQETYEQYF.

The V gene is TRBV19, the J gene TRBJ1-2, with 10 positions matching TRBD1. Per the germline V gene, CDR1 is LNHDA and CDR2 is SQIVND (reference sequence). After removal of 3 bases from V and 3 bases from J, the junction contained 10 bases not matched to a gene. The CDR3 runs to 17 residues. The CDR3 spells CASSMGSDRGQDYGYTF. The CDR3 DNA reads TGTGCCAGTAGTATGGGCTCCGACAGGGGGCAGGACTATGGCTACACCTTC.

The V and J genes are TRBV10-2 and TRBJ1-2, with D maybe TRBD1 (5 bases). Trimming removed 6 bases from V and 4 bases from J, with 9 bases in between. This CDR3 contains 12 residues. Germline-derived CDR1 and CDR2 are WSHSY and SAAADI. This chain's CDR3 is CASRQGTYGYTF. CDR3 bases: TGCGCCAGCAGGCAGGGAACCTATGGCTACACCTTC.

The chain recombines TRBV7-8 with TRBJ1-1; the match to TRBD1 covers 8 bases. Germline values: CDR1 SGHVS, CDR2 FQNEAQ. The CDR3 loop spans 16 amino acids. The J segment lost 1 base and the V segment lost 5 bases, leaving 9 bases of the junction unmatched. CDR3 in amino acids: CASSPGTGFRNTEAFF. The DNA for the CDR3 is TGTGCCAGCAGCCCCGGGACAGGTTTTCGGAACACTGAAGCTTTCTTT.

The genes are TRBV4-1 and TRBJ1-2; perhaps TRBD1 as D (5 bases). Trimming stripped 1 base from V and 5 bases from J, with 11 bases between. Per germline, CDR1 MGHRA and CDR2 YSYEKL. CDR3 size: 14 residues. The CDR3 loop is CASSQVLDRYGYTF. For the CDR3, the DNA is TGCGCCAGCAGCCAAGTTCTAGACAGATATGGCTACACCTTC.

This chain links TRBV7-8 with TRBJ1-5; a weak D match, TRBD1 (5 bases). V lost 3 bases and J 2 bases, leaving 14 bases between the germline ends. Germline CDR1 SGHVS, CDR2 FQNEAQ. CDR3 size: 16 residues. CDR3 amino acids: CASSFLGGLGNQPQHF. CDR3 sequence (DNA): TGTGCCAGCAGCTTCCTCGGGGGTCTCGGCAATCAGCCCCAGCATTTT.

The chain combines TRBV7-9 with TRBJ1-3; D perhaps matches TRBD1 (6 bases). V was clipped by 5 bases and J by 0 bases, with 14 bases between them. The CDR3 is 16 residues long. Germline V gene sequence: CDR1 SEHNR, CDR2 FQNEAQ (reference sequence). The CDR3 protein is CASSQKGQSSGNTIYF. As DNA, the CDR3 is TGTGCCAGCAGCCAAAAAGGACAGAGCTCTGGAAACACCATATATTTT.

The chain recombines TRBV6-5 with TRBJ2-7; 7 bases are a match to TRBD1. Germline lookup yields CDR1 MNHEY and CDR2 SVGAGI. With V trimmed by 5 bases and J by 5 bases, 9 bases remained unmatched. The CDR3 contains 14 residues. CDR3 region: CASSPPTGLNEQYF. The CDR3 DNA is TGTGCCAGCAGTCCCCCGACAGGGCTTAACGAGCAGTACTTC.

The chain links TRBV7-9 to TRBJ1-2; TRBD1 is a possible D gene (5 bases). Germline values: CDR1 SEHNR, CDR2 FQNEAQ (reference sequence). The CDR3 spans 16 residues. The V end was cut by 5 bases, the J end by 5 bases, with 21 bases between. This CDR3 reads CASSPSQGGASYGYTF. In nucleotides, the CDR3 is TGTGCCAGCAGCCCTTCCCAAGGAGGGGCTAGTTATGGCTACACCTTC.

The chain uses TRBV7-9 and TRBJ1-2; D may be TRBD1 (6 bases). Germline V gives CDR1 SEHNR, CDR2 FQNEAQ (reference sequence). This CDR3 has 17 amino acids. Deletions cut 1 base from V and 3 bases from J, with 18 bases between. The CDR3 coding sequence is TGTGCCAGCAGCTTAGGAGGGGGTGCTGGGGGTGACTATGGCTACACCTTC. Protein: CASSLGGGAGGDYGYTF. Complete variable domain (other parts from reference TRBV7-9 and TRBJ1-2): DTGVSQNPRHKITKRGQNVTFRCDPISEHNRLYWYRQTLGQGPEFLTYFQNEAQLEKSRLLSDRFSAERPKGSFSTLEIQRTEQGDSAMYLCASSLGGGAGGDYGYTFGSGTRLTVV.

The rearrangement joins TRBV6-5 to TRBJ1-4; no definite D call. Trimming left V 6 bases short and J 0 bases short, with 5 bases between. CDR1 MNHEY and CDR2 SVGAGI come from the germline V gene. The CDR3 loop spans 13 amino acids. CDR3 DNA: TGTGCCAGCAGGAGGGCAACTAATGAAAAACTGTTTTTT. It is translated as CASRRATNEKLFF.

The chain couples TRBV6-5 to TRBJ1-1; no clear D gene. Germline V gene lookup returns CDR1 MNHEY and CDR2 SVGAGI. The CDR3 is 12 residues long. V lost 0 bases, J lost 7 bases, and 6 bases lay in between. CDR3 sequence (DNA): TGTGCCAGCAGTTACTCGCGGGGTGAAGCTTTCTTT. It specifies CASSYSRGEAFF.

With regard to this clone: Other nucleotide sequences in the sample specify the same CDR3. The V call is TRBV5-1, the J call TRBJ2-1; 10 bases map to TRBD1. Unmatched junction bases numbered 5, after V lost 2 bases and J lost 6 bases. This CDR3 spans 15 amino acids. CDR1 SGHRS and CDR2 YFSETQ come from the germline V gene. Here the CDR3 DNA reads TGCGCCAGCAGCTTAAGACAGGGGGCTGGCAATGAGCAGTTCTTC. This codes for CASSLRQGAGNEQFF. Full variable domain (missing parts from reference TRBV5-1 and TRBJ2-1): KAGVTQTPRYLIKTRGQQVTLSCSPISGHRSVSWYQQTPGQGLQFLFEYFSETQRNKGNFPGRFSGRQFSNSRSEMNVSTLELGDSALYLCASSLRQGAGNEQFFGPGTRLTVL.

This chain uses TRBV21-1 with TRBJ1-1; the table calls TRBD1, which could not be checked here. TRBV21-1 is reported as a pseudogene. The CDR3 is made up of 17 amino acids. The CDR3 DNA follows: TGTGCCAGCAGCCAAAGGCGTGAGGGGGTCAATGCCACTGAAGCTTTCTTT. Protein product: CASSQRREGVNATEAFF.

The chain uses TRBV7-8 and TRBJ1-2; D not resolved. The CDR3 spans 12 residues. Germline V gene lookup returns CDR1 SGHVS and CDR2 FQNEAQ. The ends were cut back, 4 bases at V and 6 bases at J, with 9 bases in the middle. CDR3 coding DNA: TGTGCCAGCAGCTCCTCGAGGAATGGCTACACCTTC. As protein: CASSSSRNGYTF.

For this clone: Other DNA sequences in the sample encode the same CDR3. The rearrangement links TRBV5-1 to TRBJ1-4, with TRBD1 matching over 7 bases. CDR3 length: 14 residues. V shed 0 bases and J 8 bases; nucleotides not matched to a gene: 4. CDR1 and CDR2 (germline): SGHRS, YFSETQ. The CDR3 spells CASSLGQGAEKLFF. The DNA of the CDR3 is TGCGCCAGCAGCTTGGGACAGGGTGCGGAAAAACTGTTTTTT.

The chain has TRBV18 and TRBJ2-5, with 11 positions matching TRBD1. From germline, CDR1 is KGHSH and CDR2 LQKENI. The V segment lost 1 base and the J segment 4 bases; nucleotides outside the gene matches: 2. CDR3 size: 15 residues. CDR3 DNA sequence: TGTGCCAGCTCACCACTCGGGACAGGGGGAGAGACCCAGTACTTC. Its translation is CASSPLGTGGETQYF. Supplemented by reference TRBV18 and TRBJ2-5, the full variable domain reads NAGVMQNPRHLVRRRGQEARLRCSPMKGHSHVYWYRQLPEEGLKFMVYLQKENIIDESGMPKERFSAEFPKEGPSILRIQQVVRGDSAAYFCASSPLGTGGETQYFGPGTRLLVL.

The genes are TRBV10-3 and TRBJ1-1; D is ambiguous. Trimming stripped 8 bases from V and 0 bases from J, with 7 bases between. The CDR3 loop spans 12 amino acids. Germline CDR1 is ENHRY and CDR2 is SYGVKD. The CDR3 here is CAIAGLNTEAFF. CDR3 nucleotides: TGTGCCATCGCAGGTTTGAACACTGAAGCTTTCTTT.

As DNA, the CDR3 is TGCGCCAGCAGCCACGGACAAAACAATCAGCCCCAGCATTTT. Amino acids: CASSHGQNNQPQHF. The chain links TRBV4-1 to TRBJ1-5; D may be TRBD1 (5 bases). Germline V gene sequence: CDR1 MGHRA, CDR2 YSYEKL. The CDR3 is 14 amino acids. V was shortened by 3 bases and J by 3 bases, with 9 bases between the two germline ends.